The 4 T cell receptor beta chains reported below all come from one sample, sequenced in a study of esophageal squamous cell carcinoma under preoperative chemotherapy (dated by TCRdb to about 2018). Library method: PCR. Sequencing instrument: HiSeq X Ten. The raw public data were reprocessed by TCRdb itself: fastp quality trimming at Q25, MiXCR clonotype calling, in-frame beta chains only. Entries that share a CDR3 protein sequence are merged under the most common genes and DNA. The sample table records under 13,000 distinct CDR3 sequences; roughly 65% of these occur just once. Less than 30% of the sample is in the top ten clones. The time point label corresponds to: after preoperative PTX-NDP chemotherapy. Specimen collection occurred from a patient given preoperative chemotherapy. Receptor source: a human donor with esophageal squamous cell carcinoma. The donor label of this sample is uncertain.

This clonotype was counted only a few times. A read error may produce the germline difference seen at one junction end. J is TRBJ2-4 and V is TRBV6-1; 7 bases agree with TRBD2. Germline CDR1 and CDR2: MNHNS and SASEGT. The CDR3 consists of 16 residues. The DNA for the CDR3 is TGTGCCAGCCGTGAATTGGGGGGGTGCGCCACAGATACGCAGTATTTC. Encoded protein: CASRELGGCATDTQYF.

In this sample, this clonotype turned up once. V and J are TRBV6-1 and TRBJ1-5; TRBD1 matches 10 bases. CDR3 length: 15 amino acids. J was trimmed by 6 bases and V by 6 bases; bases with no gene match: 8. The germline V gene has CDR1 MNHNS and CDR2 SASEGT. The CDR3 nucleotides are TGTGCCAGCAGCAGACAGGGGGCTTCGAGTCAGCCCCAGCATTTT. Amino acid sequence: CASSRQGASSQPQHF.

The CDR3 loop reads CASSVAGLSYEQYF. The CDR3, as DNA: TGTGCCAGCAGCGTGGCTGGACTCTCCTACGAGCAGTACTTC. This chain uses TRBV12-3 or TRBV12-4 with TRBJ2-7, with D maybe TRBD2 (5 bases). V lost 6 bases, J lost 0 bases, and 12 bases lay in between. The CDR3 runs to 14 residues.

The rearrangement links TRBV11-2 to TRBJ2-3; the D is unclear. The J call could be wrong; TRBJ2-7 is a better fit for the DNA end. Germline values: CDR1 SGHAT, CDR2 FQNNGV. CDR3 length equals 16 residues. The CDR3 DNA is TGTGCCAGCAGCCCGATCCATGGGCGGAGCTCCTACGAGCAGTACTTC. This codes for CASSPIHGRSSYEQYF.